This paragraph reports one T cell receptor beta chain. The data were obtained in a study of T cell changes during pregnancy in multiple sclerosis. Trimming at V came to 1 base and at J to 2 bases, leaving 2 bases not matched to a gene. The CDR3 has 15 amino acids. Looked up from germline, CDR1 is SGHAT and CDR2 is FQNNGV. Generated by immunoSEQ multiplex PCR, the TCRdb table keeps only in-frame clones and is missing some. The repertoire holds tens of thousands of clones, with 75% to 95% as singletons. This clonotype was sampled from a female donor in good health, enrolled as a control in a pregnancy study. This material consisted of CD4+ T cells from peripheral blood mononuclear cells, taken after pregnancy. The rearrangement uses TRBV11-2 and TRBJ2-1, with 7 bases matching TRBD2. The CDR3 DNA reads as TGTGCCAGCAGCTTAGCTCGGGGGGCCTACAATGAGCAGTTCTTC. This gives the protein CASSLARGAYNEQFF.